Described below is a single TCR beta chain sequence and its context. Original processing methods: Estimation of nucleated cell counts relied on the amplification of reference gene primers. TCRdb's table, derived via immunoSEQ multiplex PCR, lists solely in-frame clones and lacks some. D and trimming come from the DNA, and the V and J calls and clone size come from that table. Here the sample spans 150,000 to 200,000 clones, approximately 86% being singletons. The length of the CDR3 is 15 residues. The V gene's germline CDR1 is MNHEY and CDR2 SVGEGT. The V and J ends lost 5 bases and 4 bases respectively, with 17 bases between them. The sample is drawn from a study of blood T cell repertoires in COVID-19.

The TCR sequence derives from a man between 70 and 80 years old with active or convalescent COVID-19. The sequenced material came from peripheral blood. The chain uses TRBV6-2 or TRBV6-3 and TRBJ2-5; perhaps TRBD1 as D (6 bases). The DNA for the CDR3 is TGTGCCAGCAGTCTACCGAGGTTAGGGGGAGAGACCCAGTACTTC. It codes for CASSLPRLGGETQYF.